This T cell receptor beta chain was sequenced in a study of blood T cell repertoires in COVID-19 (dated by TCRdb to between 2020 and 2021). General notes on the study: Samples from collaborators originated in the United States, Italy and Spain and spanned both the acute and convalescent phases of COVID-19. The material from the prospective study consisted of cDNA or gDNA derived from T cells, B-cell-depleted T cells, or PBMCs. Subjects who had been exposed to COVID-19, were actively infected with it, or had recovered from it provided the deeply sampled blood TCRbeta repertoires that made up the dataset. The repertoires were released in a freely available public database intended as a resource for research on the immune response to SARS-CoV-2. The samples were drawn from the first 160 participants of the ongoing ImmuneRACE study and from 1,254 subjects provided by 6 global collaborators. The sample metadata nearly always contained a de-identified subject ID, COVID-19 status, age in years and sex. Where available, HLA class I and class II types were taken from metadata supplied by the sample provider and were not determined by assay-based typing.

One collaborating source in Seattle enrolled patients while the patients were actively infected and followed the patients over time throughout the course of disease. Each collaborating institution followed its own protocols to collect whole blood in K2EDTA tubes. Collaborator samples were shipped for TCRbeta analysis as frozen whole blood, isolated PBMCs, or DNA extracted from either sample type. Worth noting for this clone: The target of this receptor is not known. Base qualities are not at hand, and no much larger clone is one base apart. Other DNA sequences in this specimen translate into the identical CDR3.

TCRbeta CDR3 regions were amplified from genomic DNA using the immunoSEQ Assay, a bias-controlled multiplex PCR. The original pipeline was this. The number of nucleated cells in each sample was estimated by amplification of reference gene primers within the assay. Sequence reads were collapsed and filtered to measure the absolute abundance of every unique TCRbeta CDR3 rearrangement. For each sample, productive Simpson clonality was calculated as the square root of Simpson's diversity index over productive rearrangements. TCRdb obtained this table from immuneACCESS and retained in-frame rearrangements with V and J assigned. These tables miss some clones; where compared with another copy, unresolved V genes account for less than half of the shortfall, and the remainder is unexplained. V, J and clone size reflect that table, while D and trimming were determined from the DNA. This sample is represented by about 240,000 clones; approximately 90% of them were singletons. The ten biggest clones cover 9.5% to 13% of the sample.

The study at large found these results: The quantity of clinical and demographic metadata differed by source and by participant and was supplied without curation.

Trimming removed 3 bases from V and 6 bases from J, leaving 11 bases between the germline ends. The CDR3 sequence holds 14 residues, the cysteine and phenylalanine included. The sequence is cut down to CDR3 DNA, 42 bases in frame from base 1. CDR1 and CDR2, looked up from the germline V gene (reference sequence), are LNHDA and SQIVND. The chain employs TRBV19 and TRBJ2-2; TRBD1 is possibly the D segment (6 matching bases). This TCR was recovered from a woman aged 50 to 65 with COVID-19, enrolled during active disease. Input material: peripheral blood. CDR3 sequence: CASSISRGAGELFF. The DNA reads TGTGCCAGTAGTATCAGCAGGGGCGCCGGGGAGCTGTTTTTT.